One sample yielded the 32 T cell receptor beta chains listed below, sequenced in a study of T cell changes during pregnancy in multiple sclerosis. Generated by immunoSEQ multiplex PCR, the TCRdb table keeps only in-frame clones and is missing some. The sample yields 60,000 to 75,000 clones, 92% seen once. The material sequenced was peripheral blood, taken after pregnancy. These receptor sequences come from a female donor with multiple sclerosis, enrolled in a pregnancy study.

The chain has TRBV29-1 and TRBJ2-3, with D perhaps TRBD1 (5 bases). With 5 bases removed from V and 6 bases from J, the gap between germline ends came to 21 bases. Germline V gene lookup returns CDR1 SQVTM and CDR2 ANQGSEA. The CDR3 loop spans 15 amino acids. CDR3 residues: CSVKGQHVGSDTQYF. Written as DNA, the CDR3 is TGCAGCGTTAAGGGGCAGCACGTGGGGTCGGATACGCAGTATTTT.

The chain employs TRBV25-1 and TRBJ1-1; 8 bases match TRBD1. CDR3 length: 12 residues. Germline V CDR1 and CDR2: MGHDK, SYGVNS. J gave up 10 bases and V 2 bases, and 3 bases lay outside the gene matches. The CDR3 protein is CASSETGGTAFF. DNA for the CDR3: TGTGCCAGCAGTGAAACAGGGGGAACAGCTTTCTTT.

The chain carries TRBV10-1 and TRBJ2-2, with D maybe TRBD2 (5 bases). Trimming cost V 4 bases and J 0 bases, with 15 bases left between them. The germline gives CDR1 WNHNN, CDR2 SYGVQD (reference sequence). CDR3 length: 17 residues. CDR3 DNA: TGCGCCAGCAGTGGCCCGGGGAGCGACCCGAACACCGGGGAGCTGTTTTTT. This translates into CASSGPGSDPNTGELFF.

This clone has just one count. V usage is TRBV5-1 and J usage is TRBJ2-2, with D possibly TRBD1 on 8 matching bases. The germline V and J ends were trimmed by 2 bases and 4 bases, with 18 bases remaining between them. The CDR3 length is 17 residues. From germline, CDR1 is SGHRS and CDR2 YFSETQ. CDR3 region: CASSFSTGGGSTGELFF. In DNA, the CDR3 is TGCGCCAGCAGCTTCAGTACAGGGGGAGGGTCCACCGGGGAGCTGTTTTTT.

The J gene is TRBJ1-2, the V gene TRBV7-2; no firm D call. The CDR3 covers 13 residues. The V and J ends lost 5 bases and 2 bases respectively, with 9 bases between them. Germline CDR1 and CDR2: SGHTA and FQGNSA. CDR3 in DNA: TGTGCCAGCAGCGTAGATCTAAACTATGGCTACACCTTC. Its protein is CASSVDLNYGYTF.

A single count supports this clone. Relative to the germline gene, one junction end is altered; a read error may explain this. The V gene is TRBV7-7, the J gene TRBJ2-1; the D gene is possibly TRBD1 (5 bases). In germline, CDR1 is SSHAT, CDR2 FNYEAQ (reference sequence). The CDR3 is 13 amino acids. The CDR3 protein is CASSSDSYNEQFF. The CDR3 DNA sequence: TGTGCTAGCAGCTCCGACAGTTACAATGAGCAGTTCTTC.

V is TRBV30 and J is TRBJ2-7; TRBD1 might be the D (6 bases). V dropped 5 bases and J dropped 7 bases, with 18 bases sitting between them. The CDR3 runs 13 residues. The germline V gene has CDR1 GTSNPN and CDR2 SVGIG (reference sequence). Written as DNA, the CDR3 is TGTGCCTGGGTAGACAGGCGAACCGGGGAGCAGTACTTC. Amino acid sequence: CAWVDRRTGEQYF.

The chain is built from TRBV4-1 and TRBJ2-1; 9 positions agree with TRBD2. This CDR3 region has 14 residues. Germline V CDR1 and CDR2: MGHRA, YSYEKL. After removal of 10 bases from V and 8 bases from J, the junction contained 12 bases not matched to a gene. The CDR3 is CATGFSGRRDEQFF. DNA for the CDR3: TGCGCCACCGGATTTAGCGGGAGAAGGGATGAGCAGTTCTTC.

The V call is TRBV27, the J call TRBJ2-1; 7 bases agree with TRBD2. V shed 5 bases and J 0 bases; nucleotides not matched to a gene: 4. The CDR3 extends over 15 amino acids. Germline V gene data show CDR1 as MNHEY and CDR2 as SMNVEV (reference sequence). CDR3 in amino acids: CASSQTSPSYNEQFF. The CDR3 DNA follows: TGTGCCAGCAGTCAGACTAGCCCCTCCTACAATGAGCAGTTCTTC.

The gene calls are TRBV5-5 and TRBJ1-2; D is undetermined. CDR1 is SGHKS, CDR2 YYEKEE, per germline (reference sequence). Trimming stripped 3 bases from V and 4 bases from J, with 16 bases between. The CDR3 consists of 15 residues. Written as DNA, the CDR3 is TGTGCCAGCAGCTATGGCGTCGGGATTCGCTATGGCTACACCTTC. Its translation: CASSYGVGIRYGYTF.

The chain joins TRBV7-8 to TRBJ2-5; D ambiguous. This CDR3 spans 11 amino acids. From germline, CDR1 is SGHVS and CDR2 FQNEAQ. V dropped 5 bases and J dropped 5 bases, with 6 bases sitting between them. In DNA, the CDR3 is TGTGCCAGCAGCCCGAGGGAGACCCAGTACTTC. Its translation: CASSPRETQYF.

V usage is TRBV6-1 and J usage is TRBJ2-7, with 9 nucleotides matching TRBD2. V shed 9 bases and J 1 base; nucleotides not matched to a gene: 10. This CDR3 is 15 amino acids long. Germline assignment: CDR1 MNHNS and CDR2 SASEGT. CDR3 coding DNA: TGTGCCAGTTCCTTTAGCGGGGGAAGATCCTACGAGCAGTACTTC. Residues: CASSFSGGRSYEQYF.

The chain joins TRBV19 to TRBJ1-3; 8 bases fit TRBD1. The V and J ends lost 7 bases and 3 bases, in that order; junction bases with no gene match: 5. The CDR3 has 14 residues. The germline gives CDR1 LNHDA, CDR2 SQIVND (reference sequence). The CDR3 here is CASTLQGVGNTIYF. DNA for the CDR3: TGTGCCAGTACCCTACAGGGGGTTGGAAACACCATATATTTT. Full variable domain (rest looked up from reference TRBV19 and TRBJ1-3): DGGITQSPKYLFRKEGQNVTLSCEQNLNHDAMYWYRQDPGQGLRLIYYSQIVNDFQKGDIAEGYSVSREKKESFPLTVTSAQKNPTAFYLCASTLQGVGNTIYFGEGSWLTVV.

V usage is TRBV5-4 and J usage is TRBJ2-3; D is undetermined. The CDR3 loop spans 15 amino acids. V was trimmed by 0 bases and J by 11 bases, leaving 19 bases between them. Germline-derived CDR1 and CDR2 are SGHNT and YYREEE (reference sequence). In DNA form, the CDR3 reads TGTGCCAGCAGCTTGGCATTCAGGCTTCCCCTTAAGCAGTATTTT. Translating it yields CASSLAFRLPLKQYF.

The chain is built from TRBV18 and TRBJ2-5, with 7 bases matching TRBD1. The CDR3 totals 14 residues. Trimming took 2 bases from V and 11 from J; bases not matched to a gene: 11. The germline CDR1 and CDR2 sequences are KGHSH and LQKENI. The CDR3 region is CASSPIDRVWEQYF. CDR3 nucleotide sequence: TGTGCCAGCTCACCAATTGACAGGGTTTGGGAGCAGTACTTC. Using reference TRBV18 and TRBJ2-5 for the parts outside the CDR3, the full variable domain is NAGVMQNPRHLVRRRGQEARLRCSPMKGHSHVYWYRQLPEEGLKFMVYLQKENIIDESGMPKERFSAEFPKEGPSILRIQQVVRGDSAAYFCASSPIDRVWEQYFGPGTRLLVL.

This sequence joins TRBV27 and TRBJ1-2; TRBD1 might be the D (6 bases). This CDR3 spans 15 amino acids. V dropped 7 bases and J dropped 5 bases, with 20 bases sitting between them. Per the germline V gene, CDR1 is MNHEY and CDR2 is SMNVEV (reference sequence). CDR3 in DNA: TGTGCCAGCACGTACGGGGTCACAGGGCGATATGGCTACACCTTC. Amino acid sequence: CASTYGVTGRYGYTF.

This chain joins TRBV7-3 and TRBJ2-1; TRBD2 aligns across 7 bases. Per the germline V gene, CDR1 is SGHTA and CDR2 is FQGTGA. The CDR3 covers 16 residues. Losses at the gene ends were 0 bases for V and 4 bases for J; bases not matched to a gene: 6. CDR3 nucleotides: TGTGCCAGCAGCTTAACTCCCCTAGCGGTATACAATGAGCAGTTCTTC. Translating gives CASSLTPLAVYNEQFF.

This sequence joins TRBV6-5 and TRBJ2-7; 7 bases are shared with TRBD1. Germline V gives CDR1 MNHEY, CDR2 SVGAGI. This CDR3 has 13 amino acids. The V segment lost 6 bases and the J segment 2 bases; nucleotides outside the gene matches: 4. CDR3 in DNA: TGTGCCAGCAGGCGGACAGGTACCTACGAGCAGTACTTC. Translated, it gives CASRRTGTYEQYF.

The rearrangement uses TRBV7-2 and TRBJ1-1; possibly TRBD1 for D (5 bases). The CDR3 is 14 residues long. Germline V gene lookup returns CDR1 SGHTA and CDR2 FQGNSA. V was clipped by 5 bases and J by 4 bases, with 14 bases between them. CDR3: CASSRRGGSTEAFF. CDR3 nucleotides: TGTGCCAGCAGCAGACGGGGCGGGAGCACTGAAGCTTTCTTT.

V gene TRBV2 combines with J gene TRBJ2-3; no definite D call. This CDR3 spans 12 amino acids. V was clipped by 7 bases and J by 4 bases, with 9 bases between them. Germline CDR1 is SNHLY and CDR2 is FYNNEI. The CDR3 sequence is CASKEFPDTQYF. In DNA, the CDR3 is TGTGCCAGCAAAGAGTTTCCAGATACGCAGTATTTT. Supplemented by reference TRBV2 and TRBJ2-3, the full variable domain reads EPEVTQTPSHQVTQMGQEVILRCVPISNHLYFYWYRQILGQKVEFLVSFYNNEISEKSEIFDDQFSVERPDGSNFTLKIRSTKLEDSAMYFCASKEFPDTQYFGPGTRLTVL.

This sequence joins TRBV6-1 and TRBJ1-2, with 7 bases lining up with TRBD1. V gave up 0 bases and J gave up 4 bases; unmatched junction bases: 2. The CDR3 contains 14 residues. Germline loops: CDR1 MNHNS, CDR2 SASEGT. The CDR3, as DNA: TGTGCCAGCAGTGAAGCACCAGGGGGCTATGGCTACACCTTC. Amino acid sequence: CASSEAPGGYGYTF.

The chain links TRBV27 to TRBJ2-1, with 7 nucleotides matching TRBD2. The CDR3 length is 20 residues. Germline V gene lookup returns CDR1 MNHEY and CDR2 SMNVEV (reference sequence). After removal of 7 bases from V and 0 bases from J, the junction contained 21 bases not matched to a gene. CDR3 region: CASTPHLTGRAGSSYNEQFF. CDR3 nucleotide sequence: TGTGCCAGCACCCCCCATCTAACGGGGAGGGCGGGAAGCTCCTACAATGAGCAGTTCTTC.

The V call is TRBV25-1, the J call TRBJ1-1; D unresolved. The CDR3 has 10 residues. CDR1 and CDR2 from the germline V gene are MGHDK and SYGVNS. V was shortened by 10 bases and J by 7 bases, with 10 bases between the two germline ends. The CDR3 sequence: CATKRGEAFF. The CDR3 region has the DNA TGTGCCACCAAGAGAGGTGAAGCTTTCTTT. Looking up the rest from reference TRBV25-1 and TRBJ1-1 gives the full variable domain: EADIYQTPRYLVIGTGKKITLECSQTMGHDKMYWYQQDPGMELHLIHYSYGVNSTEKGDLSSESTVSRIRTEHFPLTLESARPSHTSQYLCATKRGEAFFGQGTRLTVV.

The chain is built from TRBV5-1 and TRBJ1-3; 11 bases align to TRBD1. The V and J ends lost 0 bases and 5 bases, in that order; junction bases with no gene match: 7. Per the germline V gene, CDR1 is SGHRS and CDR2 is YFSETQ. The CDR3 is 17 residues long. In DNA form, the CDR3 reads TGCGCCAGCAGCTTGGGGACAGGGGGCGATTTTAGAAACACCATATATTTT. Its translation is CASSLGTGGDFRNTIYF.

The chain joins TRBV5-6 to TRBJ2-1; D remains unclear. Germline V gene sequence: CDR1 SGHDT, CDR2 YYEEEE. V shed 5 bases and J shed 7 bases, with 19 bases lying between them. The CDR3 covers 15 residues. The CDR3 DNA is TGTGCCAGCAGGCCCCTCGTAAACCTAAATAATGAGCAGTTCTTC. It is translated as CASRPLVNLNNEQFF.

A note on this clone: At one boundary the junction diverges from the germline segment, which might be a read error. The chain carries TRBV2 and TRBJ2-1; D is possibly TRBD2 (5 bases). Germline V lookup: CDR1 SNHLY, CDR2 FYNNEI. The CDR3 consists of 13 residues. CDR3 DNA: TGTGCCAGCAGCGAAGCTAGCTTGGGTGAGCAGTTCTTC. This gives the protein CASSEASLGEQFF.

This rearrangement joins TRBV5-4 to TRBJ2-1; D is unclear. The V and J ends lost 3 bases and 2 bases respectively, with 9 bases between them. Germline-derived CDR1 and CDR2 are SGHNT and YYREEE (reference sequence). The CDR3 runs to 14 residues. The CDR3 DNA reads as TGTGCCAGCAGCTCCCTAGTAGCCTACAATGAGCAGTTCTTC. It specifies CASSSLVAYNEQFF.

The chain has TRBV19 and TRBJ1-2, with 9 bases that match TRBD1. Germline V gene sequence: CDR1 LNHDA, CDR2 SQIVND (reference sequence). Trimming cost V 7 bases and J 2 bases; bases outside gene matches: 14. CDR3 length: 17 amino acids. The CDR3 region has the DNA TGTGCCAGTAACCCCGTGGGACAGGGAGTTCGGAACTATGGCTACACCTTC. This codes for CASNPVGQGVRNYGYTF.

Only one count was recorded for this clone. The V gene is TRBV7-9, the J gene TRBJ2-3, with TRBD1 identical over 12 bases. CDR1 and CDR2 from the germline V gene are SEHNR and FQNEAQ (reference sequence). This CDR3 comprises 15 residues. The V and J ends lost 3 bases and 4 bases, in that order; junction bases with no gene match: 2. CDR3 nucleotide sequence: TGTGCCAGCAGCTTGGGACAGGGGGCTTCAGATACGCAGTATTTT. This codes for CASSLGQGASDTQYF.

This chain links TRBV5-1 with TRBJ2-1, with a tentative D call TRBD2 (6 bases). CDR1 and CDR2 from the germline V gene are SGHRS and YFSETQ. This CDR3 spans 15 amino acids. The V and J ends lost 0 bases and 8 bases respectively, with 15 bases between them. The CDR3 loop is CASSLEGRDPDEQFF. In DNA, the CDR3 is TGCGCCAGCAGCTTGGAGGGGCGGGACCCGGATGAGCAGTTCTTC.

This rearrangement joins TRBV6-1 to TRBJ1-2, with D possibly TRBD1 on 5 matching bases. Germline V gives CDR1 MNHNS, CDR2 SASEGT. V was pared by 6 bases and J by 7 bases, with 18 bases between. The CDR3 is made up of 14 amino acids. The CDR3 DNA sequence: TGTGCCAGCAGACTCGGACAACCTGGATCTGGCTACACCTTC. This codes for CASRLGQPGSGYTF.

This clone was counted once. The chain combines TRBV9 with TRBJ2-4; 7 nucleotides align to TRBD1. The germline gives CDR1 SGDLS, CDR2 YYNGEE. V dropped 3 bases and J dropped 5; count of bases not matched to a gene: 5. The CDR3 has 14 residues. The CDR3 coding sequence is TGTGCCAGCAGCGCGGACAGGAGGCAAAACATTCAGTACTTC. The encoded protein is CASSADRRQNIQYF.